One and the same sample provided the 8 T cell receptor beta chains below, sequenced in a study of PD-1 blockade in classical Hodgkin lymphoma. Using immunoSEQ multiplex PCR, the repertoire was profiled, and TCRdb retains in-frame clones only, with some absent. Counted here are 20,000 to 25,000 clones, 80% to 85% occurring once; the ten biggest clones make up more than 3%. Documented time point: cycle 4 day 1 (C4D1), after more than five weeks of nivolumab. There was relapse after autologous stem cell transplantation in every patient, and there was variation in brentuximab vedotin exposure. Magnetic negative selection served to purify CD4+ T cells out of PBMCs that had been thawed. The starting material was CD4+ T cells from blood, obtained before the fourth cycle of nivolumab. The receptor source for this set is a human donor with classical Hodgkin lymphoma.

The V and J genes are TRBV6-5 and TRBJ1-1; D possibly corresponds to TRBD1 (6 bases). Trimming took off 2 bases at V and 3 bases at J, with 7 bases between the two ends. This CDR3 region has 13 residues. Germline values: CDR1 MNHEY, CDR2 SVGAGI. CDR3 loop: CASSYPGDTEAFF. CDR3 nucleotides: TGTGCCAGCAGTTACCCAGGGGACACTGAAGCTTTCTTT.

The chain uses TRBV19 and TRBJ1-6, with TRBD1 matching 7 bases. Trimming took 6 bases from V and 3 from J; bases not matched to a gene: 8. The CDR3 covers 16 residues. Germline CDR1 and CDR2: LNHDA and SQIVND (reference sequence). The CDR3: CASREDRRFYNSPLHF. CDR3 DNA sequence: TGTGCCAGTAGAGAGGACAGGAGATTCTATAATTCACCCCTCCACTTT.

V usage is TRBV2 and J usage is TRBJ2-1, with a possible D match to TRBD1 (7 bases). Trimming stripped 6 bases from V and 0 bases from J, with 15 bases between. Per germline, CDR1 SNHLY and CDR2 FYNNEI. The CDR3 sequence is 16 residues long. CDR3 sequence (DNA): TGTGCCAGCAGGGCGACAGGGACTCGCTCCTACAATGAGCAGTTCTTC. It encodes CASRATGTRSYNEQFF.

About this clone itself: Germline and junction disagree at one end, which may indicate a read error. The V and J genes are TRBV7-7 and TRBJ2-7; perhaps TRBD1 as D (7 bases). The CDR3 sequence is 15 residues long. Germline-derived CDR1 and CDR2 are SSHAT and FNYEAQ (reference sequence). As DNA, the CDR3 is TGTGCTAGCAGCCCGACCGCAGGGGGGCCTTACGAGCAGTACTTC. This codes for CASSPTAGGPYEQYF.

This clone was observed once. The chain has TRBV2 and TRBJ2-2; D possibly uses TRBD1 or TRBD2 (5 bases each). The V end lost 7 bases, the J end lost 6 bases, and 15 bases lay between the germline ends. The germline V gene encodes CDR1 SNHLY and CDR2 FYNNEI. The CDR3 totals 14 residues. The CDR3 is CASNWGAGPGELFF. In DNA form, the CDR3 reads TGTGCCAGCAATTGGGGCGCGGGCCCCGGGGAGCTGTTTTTT.

V is TRBV2 and J is TRBJ2-5, with TRBD2 identical over 8 bases. Unmatched junction bases numbered 7, after V lost 6 bases and J lost 4 bases. This CDR3 is built from 14 residues. Germline V CDR1 and CDR2: SNHLY, FYNNEI. As DNA, the CDR3 is TGTGCCAGCAGAGGAGCGGGGGTGAGAGAGACCCAGTACTTC. Translation: CASRGAGVRETQYF. The complete variable domain, with remaining parts taken from reference TRBV2 and TRBJ2-5, reads EPEVTQTPSHQVTQMGQEVILRCVPISNHLYFYWYRQILGQKVEFLVSFYNNEISEKSEIFDDQFSVERPDGSNFTLKIRSTKLEDSAMYFCASRGAGVRETQYFGPGTRLLVL.

The V gene is TRBV9, the J gene TRBJ2-5; 8 bases line up with TRBD1. V shed 4 bases, J shed 5 bases, and the junction held 13 bases outside the gene matches. Germline lookup yields CDR1 SGDLS and CDR2 YYNGEE. CDR3 size: 16 residues. The CDR3 region has the DNA TGTGCCAGCAGCCTCCGGACAGGGTTTAATGGGGAGACCCAGTACTTC. It translates to CASSLRTGFNGETQYF.

This clone was seen once. The J gene is TRBJ1-4, the V gene TRBV7-6; D is ambiguous. This CDR3 has 15 amino acids. V lost 5 bases to trimming and J lost 0 bases, with 10 bases between them. CDR1 and CDR2 (germline): SGHVS, FNYEAQ. This CDR3 is CASSPGLATNEKLFF. CDR3 DNA: TGTGCCAGCAGCCCTGGGTTAGCAACTAATGAAAAACTGTTTTTT.